The 16 T cell receptor beta chains below all came from one sample that was sequenced in a study of T cells in Graves' hyperthyroidism and ophthalmopathy. Amplified TCR beta CDR3 regions derived from RNA transcripts. The HTBI primer set served for first-round RT-PCR of the TCR CDR3. TCRdb redid the calling of the multiplex PCR reads with MiXCR, one entry per CDR3 protein. The table shows 700,000 to 950,000 distinct CDR3 sequences, with 35% occurring only once. The sample consisted of blood. These receptors all stem from a woman between 40 and 50 years old with Graves' hyperthyroidism.

This clonotype was detected a few times. One end of the junction fails to match germline, which may point to a read error. The J gene is TRBJ2-7, the V gene TRBV7-2, with a possible D match to TRBD2 (5 bases). Germline V gene lookup returns CDR1 SGHTA and CDR2 FQGNSA. The CDR3 sequence is 14 residues long. The CDR3 DNA follows: TGTGCCAGCACCCGAACTAGGGTTTCCTCCGAGCAGTACTTC. This encodes CASTRTRVSSEQYF.

The CDR3 nucleotides read TGCGCCAGCAGCCAAGGCCGGGCAGACACCGGGGAGCTGTTTTTT. Translation: CASSQGRADTGELFF. The genes are TRBV4-1 and TRBJ2-2; no clear D gene. V was pared by 1 base and J by 3 bases, with 9 bases between. CDR1 is MGHRA and CDR2 is YSYEKL in the germline V gene. The CDR3 sequence is 15 residues long.

In this sample, this clonotype turned up a few times. The chain has TRBV7-9 and TRBJ1-1; TRBD1 agrees at 7 bases. Germline loops: CDR1 SEHNR, CDR2 FQNEAQ (reference sequence). CDR3 length: 13 amino acids. Trimming removed 5 bases from V and 8 bases from J; junction bases left unmatched: 8. The CDR3 is CASSPTGAPEAFF. CDR3 nucleotide sequence: TGTGCCAGCAGCCCTACAGGGGCGCCAGAAGCTTTCTTT.

The rearrangement joins TRBV5-1 to TRBJ2-2; D gene uncertain. Looked up from germline, CDR1 is SGHRS and CDR2 is YFSETQ. V was cut by 4 bases and J by 7 bases, with 11 bases left in between. The CDR3 runs to 13 residues. CDR3 protein: CASSQDSYGELFF. The CDR3 coding sequence is TGCGCCAGCAGCCAAGATTCGTACGGGGAGCTGTTTTTT.

This clonotype occurred a few times. The V gene is TRBV27, the J gene TRBJ1-6; D gene ambiguous. Trimming left V 6 bases short and J 7 bases short, with 10 bases between. Germline V CDR1 and CDR2: MNHEY, SMNVEV (reference sequence). CDR3 size: 13 residues. For the CDR3, the DNA is TGTGCCAGCAGGAGGGAAAGGAATTCACCCCTCCACTTT. It encodes CASRRERNSPLHF.

In this sample, this clonotype turned up a few times. The chain couples TRBV12-3 or TRBV12-4 to TRBJ2-7, with a weak D call TRBD2 (5 bases). Trimming removed 5 bases at V and 7 bases at J, with 15 bases between. The CDR3 is made up of 13 amino acids. CDR3 sequence reads: CASSPRTLGEQYF. In DNA form, the CDR3 reads TGTGCCAGCAGTCCCAGGACTCTGGGGGAGCAGTACTTC.

This clonotype was counted a few times. The chain joins TRBV10-1 to TRBJ1-1, with D possibly being TRBD1 (6 bases). V lost 6 bases to trimming and J lost 8 bases, with 19 bases between them. Germline assignment: CDR1 WNHNN and CDR2 SYGVQD (reference sequence). The CDR3 totals 14 residues. The CDR3 nucleotides are TGCGCCAGCAGCAGGAACGGCCAGGGGCAAGAAGCTTTCTTT. Protein sequence: CASSRNGQGQEAFF.

This clonotype was recorded at least ten times. J is TRBJ1-6 and V is TRBV12-3 or TRBV12-4, with D possibly being TRBD1 (5 bases). This CDR3 spans 15 amino acids. V shed 3 bases and J shed 7 bases, with 13 bases lying between them. This CDR3 is CASSLSRVGNSPLHF. In DNA form, the CDR3 reads TGTGCCAGCAGTTTGTCCAGGGTGGGGAATTCACCCCTCCACTTT.

This clonotype has at least ten counts. This sequence joins TRBV6-5 and TRBJ1-3, with D unclear. CDR1 is MNHEY and CDR2 is SVGAGI in the germline V gene. The germline V and J ends were trimmed by 4 bases and 1 base, with 17 bases remaining between them. CDR3 length equals 17 residues. This CDR3 reads CASSSTMSALSGNTIYF. The CDR3 DNA is TGTGCCAGCAGTTCCACCATGTCCGCGTTGTCTGGAAACACCATATATTTT.

For this clonotype: A single base separates this from a much larger clone, so it may be a read error. The chain has TRBV20-1 and TRBJ2-5; 8 nucleotides line up with TRBD2. CDR1 is DFQATT and CDR2 is SNEGSKA in the germline V gene (reference sequence). The CDR3 has 14 residues. The CDR3 loop reads CGARGGSAGETQYF. Here the CDR3 DNA reads TGCGGTGCCCGCGGGGGGAGCGCTGGAGAGACCCAGTACTTC.

The CDR3 nucleotides read TGTGCCAGCAGCTTAGTTACGGGGGGCATAAATGAGCAGTTCTTC. This codes for CASSLVTGGINEQFF. The rearrangement uses TRBV7-2 and TRBJ2-1; possibly TRBD2 for D (7 bases). Trimming took off 1 base at V and 7 bases at J, with 14 bases between the two ends. CDR1 is SGHTA, CDR2 FQGNSA, per germline. The CDR3 length is 15 residues.

For this clonotype: No conserved phenylalanine or tryptophan ends this CDR3, so it is likely a read error. The chain recombines TRBV12-3 or TRBV12-4 with TRBJ2-7; TRBD1 matches 7 bases. V was pared by 3 bases and J by 4 bases, with 3 bases of the junction left unmatched. The CDR3 extends over 13 amino acids. CDR3 coding DNA: TGTGCCAGCAGTTTCCTGGACAGGTACGAGCAGTACCTC. The encoded protein is CASSFLDRYEQYL.

The V and J genes are TRBV19 and TRBJ2-7; 8 nucleotides line up with TRBD1. Germline lookup yields CDR1 LNHDA and CDR2 SQIVND (reference sequence). Losses at the gene ends were 9 bases for V and 4 bases for J; bases not matched to a gene: 17. The CDR3 contains 16 residues. This CDR3 reads CASSSLRRDRSYEQYF. CDR3 bases: TGTGCCAGCAGTTCCCTACGACGGGACAGGTCTTACGAGCAGTACTTC.

In this sample, this clonotype turned up many times. This rearrangement joins TRBV11-3 to TRBJ1-4; D is ambiguous. CDR3 length: 15 residues. With 0 bases removed from V and 8 bases from J, the gap between germline ends came to 13 bases. Germline CDR1 reads SGHNT; CDR2 reads YENEEA. This CDR3 reads CASSLDHNLAEKLFF. The CDR3, as DNA: TGTGCCAGCAGCTTAGACCATAACCTCGCGGAAAAACTGTTTTTT.

This clonotype was counted ten times or more. The J gene is TRBJ2-7, the V gene TRBV7-9, with no clear D. CDR1 and CDR2 (germline): SEHNR, FQNEAQ (reference sequence). The CDR3 is 14 amino acids. V was pared by 0 bases and J by 6 bases, with 12 bases between. The DNA of the CDR3 is TGTGCCAGCAGCTTAGCCGTTGGGGTCGCCGAGCAGTACTTC. It translates to CASSLAVGVAEQYF.

This clonotype was seen repeatedly, ten times or more. The chain couples TRBV7-2 to TRBJ2-6, with a tentative D call TRBD1 (5 bases). In germline, CDR1 is SGHTA, CDR2 FQGNSA. The CDR3 sequence is 15 residues long. Trimming left V 4 bases short and J 0 bases short, with 7 bases between. The CDR3 is CASSSGISGANVLTF. The CDR3 DNA sequence: TGTGCCAGCAGCTCAGGGATCTCTGGGGCCAACGTCCTGACTTTC.